This TCR beta chain was documented in a study of blood T cell repertoires in COVID-19. Study-level information: COVID-19 samples, acute and convalescent, were from the United States, Italy and Spain. Sources were T cells, B-cell-depleted T cells, or PBMCs; the material itself was cDNA or gDNA.

The ends lost 2 bases at V and 12 bases at J; junction bases unmatched: 12. This CDR3 region has 14 residues. Germline CDR1 MNHNS, CDR2 SASEGT. TCRdb's table, derived via immunoSEQ multiplex PCR, lists solely in-frame clones and lacks some. The table lists roughly 100,000 clones, roughly 88% of them singletons. Material: peripheral blood. The chain recombines TRBV6-1 with TRBJ1-1, with 7 nucleotides matching TRBD1. This sequence was found in a human donor in a cohort sampled during active COVID-19. In DNA, the CDR3 is TGTGCCAGCAGTGAAAGTGGCAGGGGGATAAGGACTTTCTTT. Translated, it gives CASSESGRGIRTFF.